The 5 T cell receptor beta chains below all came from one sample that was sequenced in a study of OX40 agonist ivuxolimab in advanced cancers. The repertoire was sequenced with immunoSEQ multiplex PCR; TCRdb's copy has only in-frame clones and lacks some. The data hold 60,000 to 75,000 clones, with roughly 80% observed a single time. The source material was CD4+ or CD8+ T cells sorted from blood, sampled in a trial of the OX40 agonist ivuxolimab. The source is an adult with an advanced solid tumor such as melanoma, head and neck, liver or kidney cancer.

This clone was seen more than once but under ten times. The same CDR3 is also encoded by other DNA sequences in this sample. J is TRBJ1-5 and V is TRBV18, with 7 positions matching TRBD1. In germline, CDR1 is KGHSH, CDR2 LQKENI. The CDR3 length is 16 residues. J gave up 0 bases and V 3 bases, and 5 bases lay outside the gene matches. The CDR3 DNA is TGTGCCAGCTCACCCGACAGGGCAGATAGCAATCAGCCCCAGCATTTT. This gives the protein CASSPDRADSNQPQHF. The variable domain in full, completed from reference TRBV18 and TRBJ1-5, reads NAGVMQNPRHLVRRRGQEARLRCSPMKGHSHVYWYRQLPEEGLKFMVYLQKENIIDESGMPKERFSAEFPKEGPSILRIQQVVRGDSAAYFCASSPDRADSNQPQHFGDGTRLSIL.

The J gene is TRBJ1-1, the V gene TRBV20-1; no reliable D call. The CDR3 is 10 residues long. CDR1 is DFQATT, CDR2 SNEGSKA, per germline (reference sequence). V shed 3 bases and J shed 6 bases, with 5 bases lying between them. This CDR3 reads CSASRAEAFF. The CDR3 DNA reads TGCAGTGCTAGCAGAGCTGAAGCTTTCTTT.

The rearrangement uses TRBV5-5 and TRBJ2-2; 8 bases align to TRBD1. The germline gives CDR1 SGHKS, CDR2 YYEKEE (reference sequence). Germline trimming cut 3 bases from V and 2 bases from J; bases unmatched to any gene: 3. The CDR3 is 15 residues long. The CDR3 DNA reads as TGTGCCAGCAGCTCGACAGGGGACAACACCGGGGAGCTGTTTTTT. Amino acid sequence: CASSSTGDNTGELFF. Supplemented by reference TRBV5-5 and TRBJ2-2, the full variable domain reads DAGVTQSPTHLIKTRGQQVTLRCSPISGHKSVSWYQQVLGQGPQFIFQYYEKEERGRGNFPDRFSARQFPNYSSELNVNALLLGDSALYLCASSSTGDNTGELFFGEGSRLTVL.

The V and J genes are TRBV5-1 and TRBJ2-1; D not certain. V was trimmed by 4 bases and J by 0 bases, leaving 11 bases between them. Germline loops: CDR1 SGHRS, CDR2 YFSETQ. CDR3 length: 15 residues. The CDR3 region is CASSLFFSSYNEQFF. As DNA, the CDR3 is TGCGCCAGCAGCCTCTTCTTCAGCTCCTACAATGAGCAGTTCTTC.

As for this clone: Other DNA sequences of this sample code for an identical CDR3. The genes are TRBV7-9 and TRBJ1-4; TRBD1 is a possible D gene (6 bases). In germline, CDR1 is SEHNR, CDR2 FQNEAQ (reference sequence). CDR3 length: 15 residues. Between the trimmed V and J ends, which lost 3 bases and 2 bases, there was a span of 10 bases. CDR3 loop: CASSLGGLTNEKLFF. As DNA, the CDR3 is TGTGCCAGCAGCTTGGGGGGCCTGACTAATGAAAAACTGTTTTTT.